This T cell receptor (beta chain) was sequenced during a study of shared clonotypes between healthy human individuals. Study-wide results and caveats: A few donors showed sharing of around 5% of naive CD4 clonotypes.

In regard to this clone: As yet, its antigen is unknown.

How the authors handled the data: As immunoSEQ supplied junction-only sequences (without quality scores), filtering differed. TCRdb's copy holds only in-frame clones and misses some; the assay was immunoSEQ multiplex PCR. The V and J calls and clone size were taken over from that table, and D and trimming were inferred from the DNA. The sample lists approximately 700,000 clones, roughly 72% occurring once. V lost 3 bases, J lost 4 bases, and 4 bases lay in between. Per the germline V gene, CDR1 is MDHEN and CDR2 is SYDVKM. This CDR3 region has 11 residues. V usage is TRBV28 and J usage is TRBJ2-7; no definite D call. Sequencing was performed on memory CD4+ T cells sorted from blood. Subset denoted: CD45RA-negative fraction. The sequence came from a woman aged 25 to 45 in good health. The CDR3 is CASSFDYEQYF. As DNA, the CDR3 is TGTGCCAGCAGTTTCGATTACGAGCAGTACTTC.